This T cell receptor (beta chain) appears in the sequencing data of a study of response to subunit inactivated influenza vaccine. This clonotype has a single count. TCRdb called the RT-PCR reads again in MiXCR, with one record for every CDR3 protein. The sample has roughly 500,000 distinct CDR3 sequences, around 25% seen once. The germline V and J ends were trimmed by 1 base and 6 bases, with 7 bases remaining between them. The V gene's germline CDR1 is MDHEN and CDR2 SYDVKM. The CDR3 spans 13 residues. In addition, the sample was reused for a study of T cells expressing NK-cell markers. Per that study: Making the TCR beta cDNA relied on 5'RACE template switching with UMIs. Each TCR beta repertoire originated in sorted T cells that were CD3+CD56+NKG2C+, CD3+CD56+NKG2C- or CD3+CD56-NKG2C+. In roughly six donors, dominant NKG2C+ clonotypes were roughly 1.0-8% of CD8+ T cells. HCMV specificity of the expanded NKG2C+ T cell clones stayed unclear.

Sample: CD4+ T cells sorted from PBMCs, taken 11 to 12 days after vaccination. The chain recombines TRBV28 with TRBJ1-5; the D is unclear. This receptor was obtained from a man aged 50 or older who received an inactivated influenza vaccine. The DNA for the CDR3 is TGTGCCAGCAGTTTATCCAGGATTCAGCCCCAGCATTTT. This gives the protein CASSLSRIQPQHF.